This T cell receptor (beta chain) comes out of a study of shared clonotypes between healthy human individuals. The overall study: The donor pool was made up of a couple of women and three men aged 18 to 49. Study results and limitations: Rarefaction exposed incomplete sorted-subset sequencing despite large depth.

Concerning this clone itself: What it recognizes is unknown.

The germline CDR1 and CDR2 sequences are SGHTS and YDEGEE. J gave up 6 bases and V 0 bases, and 3 bases lay outside the gene matches. The CDR3 spans 14 residues. Genomic DNA belonging to each subset was distributed in equal measure over several immunoSEQ plates. Sequencing was performed with immunoSEQ multiplex PCR; in TCRdb, only in-frame clones are kept and a portion is missing. This sample has millions of clones, with over 85% found just once. CD45RO negativity and positive selection for CCR7 defined naive CD8 cells, a population that excluded terminally differentiated effector memory CD45RA+ cells.

This sequence was found in a man aged 18 to 35 in good health. The chain has TRBV5-8 and TRBJ2-7, with 10 bases matching TRBD1. Sequencing was carried out using naive CD8+ T cells sorted from blood. CDR3 residues: CASSLGTGGLEQYF. Here the CDR3 DNA reads TGTGCCAGCAGCTTGGGGACAGGGGGTCTCGAGCAGTACTTC. Supplemented by reference TRBV5-8 and TRBJ2-7, the full variable domain reads EAGVTQSPTHLIKTRGQQATLRCSPISGHTSVYWYQQALGLGLQFLLWYDEGEERNRGNFPPRFSGRQFPNYSSELNVNALELEDSALYLCASSLGTGGLEQYFGPGTRLTVT.